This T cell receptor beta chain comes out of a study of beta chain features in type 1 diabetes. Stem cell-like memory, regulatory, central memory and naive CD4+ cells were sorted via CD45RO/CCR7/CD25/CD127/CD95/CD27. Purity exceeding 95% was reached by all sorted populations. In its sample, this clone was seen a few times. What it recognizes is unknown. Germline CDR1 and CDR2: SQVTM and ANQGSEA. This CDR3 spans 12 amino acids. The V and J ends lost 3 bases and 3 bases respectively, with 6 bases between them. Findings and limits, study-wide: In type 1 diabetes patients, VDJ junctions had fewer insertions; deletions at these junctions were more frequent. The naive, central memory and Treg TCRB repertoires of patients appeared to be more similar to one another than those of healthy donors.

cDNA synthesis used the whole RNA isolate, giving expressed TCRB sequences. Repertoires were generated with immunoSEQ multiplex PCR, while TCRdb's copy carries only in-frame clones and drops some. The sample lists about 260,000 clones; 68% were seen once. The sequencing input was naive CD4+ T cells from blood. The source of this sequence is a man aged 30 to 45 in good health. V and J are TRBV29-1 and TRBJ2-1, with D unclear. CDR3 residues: CSVEKGYNEQFF. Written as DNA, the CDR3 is TGCAGCGTTGAGAAAGGCTACAATGAGCAGTTCTTC.